One sample yielded the 14 T cell receptor beta chains listed below, sequenced in a study of blood T cell repertoires in COVID-19. The method was immunoSEQ multiplex PCR; TCRdb's version includes in-frame clones alone and lacks a portion of them. The sample has about 43,000 clones; 87% are singletons. Input material: peripheral blood. The origin of the receptors is a woman older than 75 with active COVID-19.

The gene calls are TRBV3-1 (or the pseudogene TRBV3-2) and TRBJ2-3, with D maybe TRBD2 (5 bases). V shed 1 base and J shed 2 bases, with 13 bases lying between them. The CDR3 length is 16 residues. Germline CDR1 LGHDT, CDR2 YNNKEL (reference sequence). As DNA, the CDR3 is TGTGCCAGCAGCCAAGTCTACGGGGAACACACAGATACGCAGTATTTT. Amino acid sequence: CASSQVYGEHTDTQYF.

This chain joins TRBV18 and TRBJ2-3; 10 positions agree with TRBD2. Unmatched junction bases numbered 9, after V lost 6 bases and J lost 6 bases. The germline CDR1 and CDR2 sequences are KGHSH and LQKENI. This CDR3 comprises 15 residues. As DNA, the CDR3 is TGTGCCAGCTCCCCGGGACTAGCGTCGTATGATACGCAGTATTTT. Amino acids: CASSPGLASYDTQYF.

The rearrangement joins TRBV11-2 to TRBJ1-2; no firm D call. The CDR3 extends over 13 amino acids. With 0 bases removed from V and 8 bases from J, the gap between germline ends came to 10 bases. Germline CDR1 and CDR2: SGHAT and FQNNGV. CDR3: CASSLDRGSGYTF. The CDR3 coding sequence is TGTGCCAGCAGCTTAGATCGAGGAAGCGGCTACACCTTC.

This sequence joins TRBV14 and TRBJ2-4, with D maybe TRBD1 (6 bases). The CDR3 consists of 14 residues. Germline V gene lookup returns CDR1 SGHDN and CDR2 FVKESK. V lost 0 bases and J 9 bases, leaving 12 bases between the germline ends. CDR3 in DNA: TGTGCCAGCAGCCAAGAGCCGCGCAGGGGCATTCAGTACTTC. Amino acid sequence: CASSQEPRRGIQYF.

The rearrangement uses TRBV18 and TRBJ1-1, with D tentatively TRBD1 (5 bases). The CDR3 has 15 amino acids. Germline V lookup: CDR1 KGHSH, CDR2 LQKENI. V lost 3 bases and J 3 bases, leaving 14 bases between the germline ends. The CDR3 bases are TGTGCCAGCTCACCCGGGGGAGGGGTCTACACTGAAGCTTTCTTT. It yields the protein CASSPGGGVYTEAFF.

The chain uses TRBV6-5 and TRBJ1-2; 7 positions agree with TRBD1. CDR1 is MNHEY and CDR2 is SVGAGI in the germline V gene. CDR3 length: 14 residues. The V and J ends lost 10 bases and 4 bases, in that order; junction bases with no gene match: 12. The CDR3: CATIGGGTSYGYTF. The DNA of the CDR3 is TGTGCCACCATAGGAGGGGGCACCTCCTATGGCTACACCTTC.

The chain uses TRBV10-3 and TRBJ2-3, with D perhaps TRBD2 (6 bases). The germline V gene has CDR1 ENHRY and CDR2 SYGVKD. The CDR3 is 15 amino acids. Between the trimmed V and J ends, which lost 3 bases and 5 bases, there was a span of 15 bases. CDR3 in amino acids: CAISDLAGSVDTQYF. In nucleotides, the CDR3 is TGTGCCATCAGTGATCTAGCCGGGAGTGTAGATACGCAGTATTTT.

The chain employs TRBV9 and TRBJ2-2; 12 bases map to TRBD1. The ends lost 5 bases at V and 1 base at J; junction bases unmatched: 3. The CDR3 contains 16 residues. From germline, CDR1 is SGDLS and CDR2 YYNGEE. The CDR3 is CASSRDRGQNTGELFF. CDR3 coding DNA: TGTGCCAGCAGTCGGGACAGGGGGCAGAACACCGGGGAGCTGTTTTTT. The full variable domain, with the rest looked up from reference TRBV9 and TRBJ2-2, is DSGVTQTPKHLITATGQRVTLRCSPRSGDLSVYWYQQSLDQGLQFLIQYYNGEERAKGNILERFSAQQFPDLHSELNLSSLELGDSALYFCASSRDRGQNTGELFFGEGSRLTVL.

This clone was seen a single time. The chain uses TRBV7-2 and TRBJ2-5, with TRBD1 matching 10 bases. V gave up 5 bases and J gave up 5 bases; unmatched junction bases: 5. Germline CDR1 reads SGHTA; CDR2 reads FQGNSA. The CDR3 has 14 amino acids. Here the CDR3 DNA reads TGTGCCAGCAGCGGACAGGGGGAGGGTGAGACCCAGTACTTC. Encoded protein: CASSGQGEGETQYF.

The chain recombines TRBV11-3 with TRBJ1-1; TRBD1 agrees at 8 bases. CDR1 and CDR2 (germline): SGHNT, YENEEA. Trimming took 4 bases from V and 1 from J; bases not matched to a gene: 2. This CDR3 has 14 residues. CDR3 coding DNA: TGTGCCAGCAGCTCCAGGGGGCCGAACACTGAAGCTTTCTTT. Protein: CASSSRGPNTEAFF.

The V call is TRBV7-8, the J call TRBJ2-5; no clear D gene. CDR1 is SGHVS, CDR2 FQNEAQ, per germline. CDR3 length: 14 amino acids. V lost 5 bases and J 5 bases, leaving 15 bases between the germline ends. The CDR3 DNA follows: TGTGCCAGCAGCCCCCGTTCTTCCTTGGAGACCCAGTACTTC. Its translation is CASSPRSSLETQYF.

The genes are TRBV4-2 and TRBJ1-2, with D possibly TRBD1 on 6 matching bases. CDR1 and CDR2 (germline): LGHNA, YNFKEQ. The CDR3 runs 14 residues. V gave up 1 base and J gave up 5 bases, with 11 bases separating them. In DNA form, the CDR3 reads TGTGCCAGCAGCCAAGTAGGACAGACGTATGGCTACACCTTC. It yields the protein CASSQVGQTYGYTF.

This clone was seen a single time. This chain joins TRBV19 and TRBJ1-1, with 8 bases fitting TRBD1. V was clipped by 5 bases and J by 5 bases; unmatched bases: 10. The germline gives CDR1 LNHDA, CDR2 SQIVND (reference sequence). CDR3 length: 15 residues. The CDR3 DNA follows: TGTGCCAGTAGTCCTGACAGGGGATGGAGGACTGAAGCTTTCTTT. It is translated as CASSPDRGWRTEAFF.

V and J are TRBV7-9 and TRBJ2-1, with 7 positions matching TRBD1. The CDR3 runs 17 residues. Germline loops: CDR1 SEHNR, CDR2 FQNEAQ (reference sequence). The V segment lost 5 bases and the J segment 4 bases; nucleotides outside the gene matches: 14. The CDR3 here is CASSRTTQGVEYNEQFF. The CDR3 DNA reads as TGTGCCAGCAGCCGCACTACTCAGGGGGTGGAATACAATGAGCAGTTCTTC.